The sequence of this TCR beta chain was determined in a study of metastatic and nonmetastatic thyroid tumors. Background on the study: Repertoire comparisons spanned blood and tumor or nodule tissue from malignant and benign thyroid patients.

Findings and caveats of the study: Compared with benign nodules, malignant thyroid tumors were reported to have significantly higher TCR beta diversity in both blood and tumor.

Trimming took 6 bases from V and 6 from J, leaving 15 bases between them. Germline lookup yields CDR1 MNHNS and CDR2 SASEGT. The CDR3 runs to 13 residues. MiXCR reprocessed the PCR reads for TCRdb. Here the sample spans about 46,000 clones, 20% to 25% being singletons. Thyroid surgery took place with no prior treatment in any patient. This clone has a handful of counts. As yet, its antigen is unknown. This sequence was found in a male donor with papillary thyroid cancer or a benign thyroid nodule (not recorded which). Some clones in this sample may be carry-over from other donors' samples. Sequenced: blood. The chain couples TRBV6-1 to TRBJ2-7; tentative D call: TRBD1 (6 bases). CDR3 protein: CASRPTGLGEQYF. The CDR3 DNA reads TGTGCCAGCAGGCCGACAGGTCTCGGCGAGCAGTACTTC.